This T cell receptor (beta chain) stems from a study of blood T cells in healthy people across ages. At the level of the study: Per two T cells, about one barcoded beta molecule was captured through template switching. General observations from the study: Long-lived donors carried more naive CD4+ cells and greater diversity than aged donors.

On this clonotype: Its antigen is as yet unknown.

This CDR3 has 15 amino acids. The trim removed 3 bases at V and 3 bases at J, leaving 8 bases unmatched. Per germline, CDR1 DFQATT and CDR2 SNEGSKA (reference sequence). PCR was performed a second time for roughly 6 to 12 cycles using a sample-barcoded 5' primer and a J-beta primer mix. With 12 random nucleotides, a template-switch adaptor tagged each individual cDNA molecule. TCRdb re-called the 5' RACE reads with MiXCR, one entry per CDR3 protein. The repertoire holds 1.5 million to 2 million distinct CDR3 sequences, around half seen once, with roughly 2% in the top ten. The source material was blood. The chain links TRBV20-1 to TRBJ2-1, with 7 bases that match TRBD1. This TCR came from a woman aged 40-49 years in good health. CDR3 amino acids: CSARYGQGVYNEQFF. CDR3 DNA sequence: TGCAGTGCTAGGTACGGGCAGGGGGTCTACAATGAGCAGTTCTTC.